The 3 T cell receptor beta chains below were found in one sample sequenced in a study of identical twins. TCRdb redid the calling of the 5' RACE reads with MiXCR, one entry per CDR3 protein. This table has 450,000 to 650,000 distinct CDR3 sequences, roughly 15% appearing once. A further study also used this sample, focusing on yellow fever vaccine responses in identical twins.

Sequencing used CD4+ T cells sorted from blood. The receptors come from a woman under 30 in good health.

This clonotype came up many times. CDR3 amino acids: CSAISRDRQNQPQHF. CDR3 DNA: TGCAGTGCTATCAGCCGGGACAGACAAAATCAGCCCCAGCATTTT. The chain combines TRBV20-1 with TRBJ1-5; 7 bases agree with TRBD1. This CDR3 is built from 15 residues. V trimming: 4 bases; J trimming: 4 bases; junction bases outside the gene matches: 10. CDR1 and CDR2 (germline): DFQATT, SNEGSKA (reference sequence).

This clonotype was detected many times. This chain links TRBV5-1 with TRBJ2-7, with TRBD1 as a possible D gene (6 bases). This CDR3 contains 14 residues. Trimming took 4 bases from V and 2 from J, leaving 13 bases between them. CDR1 is SGHRS and CDR2 is YFSETQ in the germline V gene. CDR3 region: CASSHSGHTYEQYF. CDR3 sequence (DNA): TGCGCCAGCAGCCATTCGGGACACACCTACGAGCAGTACTTC. Supplemented by reference TRBV5-1 and TRBJ2-7, the full variable domain reads KAGVTQTPRYLIKTRGQQVTLSCSPISGHRSVSWYQQTPGQGLQFLFEYFSETQRNKGNFPGRFSGRQFSNSRSEMNVSTLELGDSALYLCASSHSGHTYEQYFGPGTRLTVT.

The chain carries TRBV20-1 and TRBJ1-1; D is possibly TRBD1 (5 bases). Trimming took 0 bases from V and 6 from J, leaving 20 bases between them. Germline lookup yields CDR1 DFQATT and CDR2 SNEGSKA (reference sequence). The CDR3 runs 16 residues. The CDR3 spells CSARDRFLGLGAEAFF. CDR3 nucleotides: TGCAGTGCTAGAGATCGGTTTTTGGGGTTAGGGGCTGAAGCTTTCTTT.